The 32 T cell receptor beta chains in this list originate from one sample, sequenced in a study of shared clonotypes between healthy human individuals. Clones were read by immunoSEQ multiplex PCR, and TCRdb kept only the in-frame ones, dropping some. Among a few million clones listed, around nine tenths were seen once. The specimen was naive CD4+ T cells sorted from blood. Subset meaning: CD45RA+ positively selected. These receptors all come from a man aged 18 to 30 in good health.

V is TRBV6-5 and J is TRBJ2-6, with a tentative D call TRBD2 (6 bases). In germline, CDR1 is MNHEY, CDR2 SVGAGI. The CDR3 is 15 amino acids. V lost 2 bases to trimming and J lost 10 bases, with 15 bases between them. CDR3: CASSYGGSHRNVLTF. CDR3 nucleotide sequence: TGTGCCAGCAGTTACGGGGGGTCCCATCGGAACGTCCTGACTTTC.

The chain combines TRBV28 with TRBJ1-2; 8 nucleotides agree with TRBD1. Germline lookup yields CDR1 MDHEN and CDR2 SYDVKM. With V trimmed by 3 bases and J by 0 bases, 12 bases remained unmatched. CDR3 size: 18 residues. CDR3 sequence reads: CASSFPAVDRGANYGYTF. The CDR3 region has the DNA TGTGCCAGCAGTTTCCCCGCAGTCGACAGGGGAGCTAACTATGGCTACACCTTC.

This chain connects TRBV6-5 to TRBJ2-7; 7 bases are a match to TRBD2. V lost 4 bases to trimming and J lost 0 bases; unmatched junction nucleotides: 9. CDR1 is MNHEY and CDR2 is SVGAGI in the germline V gene. The CDR3 is made up of 16 amino acids. CDR3 bases: TGTGCCAGCAGTTTGGCCCTAGCGGCGAGCTCCTACGAGCAGTACTTC. Amino acid sequence: CASSLALAASSYEQYF.

The V and J genes are TRBV9 and TRBJ2-5, with 9 bases lining up with TRBD2. Germline V gene data show CDR1 as SGDLS and CDR2 as YYNGEE. The CDR3 loop spans 15 amino acids. Unmatched junction bases numbered 4, after V lost 0 bases and J lost 4 bases. CDR3 DNA sequence: TGTGCCAGCAGCGTAGGGATTAGCGGGGGAGAGACCCAGTACTTC. Its protein product is CASSVGISGGETQYF. Full variable domain (missing parts from reference TRBV9 and TRBJ2-5): DSGVTQTPKHLITATGQRVTLRCSPRSGDLSVYWYQQSLDQGLQFLIQYYNGEERAKGNILERFSAQQFPDLHSELNLSSLELGDSALYFCASSVGISGGETQYFGPGTRLLVL.

V usage is TRBV19 and J usage is TRBJ1-2; the D is unclear. The CDR3 consists of 15 residues. Trimming took off 1 base at V and 4 bases at J, with 13 bases between the two ends. Germline loops: CDR1 LNHDA, CDR2 SQIVND (reference sequence). The CDR3 nucleotides read TGTGCCAGTAGTATAGGAGGGAGCGTCACCTATGGCTACACCTTC. The encoded protein is CASSIGGSVTYGYTF.

The chain couples TRBV18 to TRBJ2-3, with 9 bases matching TRBD1. This CDR3 is built from 15 residues. Germline V gene data show CDR1 as KGHSH and CDR2 as LQKENI. V lost 0 bases to trimming and J lost 5 bases; unmatched junction nucleotides: 3. CDR3 nucleotides: TGTGCCAGCTCACCACCGGGACAGGGAAGAGATACGCAGTATTTT. Encoded protein: CASSPPGQGRDTQYF.

This clone was detected a few times. The chain combines TRBV23-1 with TRBJ1-2; D not resolved. TRBV23-1 is an open reading frame, and its role is uncertain. The CDR3 is 13 amino acids. Trimming pared 6 bases from V and 7 bases from J, leaving 15 bases between. CDR3 DNA: TGCGCCAGCAGCTGGACCGAGATTACTGGCTACACCTTC. It codes for CASSWTEITGYTF.

The chain recombines TRBV9 with TRBJ1-6; tentative D call: TRBD1 (5 bases). Trimming pared 0 bases from V and 10 bases from J, leaving 14 bases between. This CDR3 comprises 15 residues. Germline V gene lookup returns CDR1 SGDLS and CDR2 YYNGEE. The CDR3 loop is CASSVEGPGGSPLHF. The CDR3 DNA reads TGTGCCAGCAGCGTAGAGGGGCCCGGTGGGTCACCCCTCCACTTT.

This rearrangement joins TRBV28 to TRBJ1-6; D not resolved. Trimming left V 6 bases short and J 0 bases short, with 15 bases between. CDR1 is MDHEN and CDR2 is SYDVKM in the germline V gene. CDR3 length equals 17 residues. The CDR3 is CASRDNGPYSYNSPLHF. DNA for the CDR3: TGTGCCAGCAGAGATAATGGGCCCTACTCCTATAATTCACCCCTCCACTTT.

The gene calls are TRBV9 and TRBJ2-7; D not certain. Between the trimmed V and J ends, which lost 0 bases and 3 bases, there was a span of 10 bases. Germline V gene data show CDR1 as SGDLS and CDR2 as YYNGEE. This CDR3 comprises 14 residues. CDR3 sequence: CASSVGVDIYEQYF. In DNA form, the CDR3 reads TGTGCCAGCAGCGTAGGGGTCGACATCTACGAGCAGTACTTC.

The chain uses TRBV4-3 and TRBJ2-6, with a tentative D call TRBD1 (5 bases). V lost 0 bases and J 6 bases, leaving 15 bases between the germline ends. The CDR3 is 17 residues long. CDR1 and CDR2 from the germline V gene are LGHNA and YSLEER. The CDR3 DNA reads as TGCGCCAGCAGCCAAGATGGGAACAGGTTTATGGCCAACGTCCTGACTTTC. It yields the protein CASSQDGNRFMANVLTF.

The chain is built from TRBV25-1 and TRBJ2-7; either TRBD1 or TRBD2 may fit D (7 bases each). From germline, CDR1 is MGHDK and CDR2 SYGVNS. The CDR3 spans 16 residues. The V end was cut by 2 bases, the J end by 5 bases, with 19 bases between. CDR3 nucleotide sequence: TGTGCCAGCAGTGAACGGGGAGGGGGCCGCCCTGACGAGCAGTACTTC. It translates to CASSERGGGRPDEQYF.

On this clone itself: This sample includes further DNA sequences coding for the same CDR3. This chain links TRBV6-5 with TRBJ2-7; TRBD1 or TRBD2 may be the D gene (6 bases each). The CDR3 consists of 13 residues. Germline V gene sequence: CDR1 MNHEY, CDR2 SVGAGI. V was cut by 5 bases and J by 7 bases, with 15 bases left in between. DNA of the CDR3: TGTGCCAGCAGTCGGTCTGAAGGGGGGGAGCAGTACTTC. Protein: CASSRSEGGEQYF.

The chain recombines TRBV4-1 with TRBJ2-1, with 12 positions matching TRBD2. Unmatched junction bases numbered 15, after V lost 4 bases and J lost 5 bases. This CDR3 region has 19 residues. From germline, CDR1 is MGHRA and CDR2 YSYEKL. The CDR3 DNA sequence: TGCGCCAGCAGCCGCGGGCGGCTAGCGGGAGGGCCACTCGACAATGAGCAGTTCTTC. Translated, it gives CASSRGRLAGGPLDNEQFF.

The DNA of the CDR3 is TGTGCCAGCAGCTCCCCGGGGGGGGGACACGAGCAGTACTTC. It yields the protein CASSSPGGGHEQYF. The chain combines TRBV7-9 with TRBJ2-7; 8 bases are shared with TRBD2. The CDR3 covers 14 residues. With 4 bases clipped from V and 5 bases from J, the junction kept 7 bases outside the gene matches. The germline gives CDR1 SEHNR, CDR2 FQNEAQ (reference sequence).

This clone has just a few counts. This chain links TRBV7-9 with TRBJ1-1; 7 bases agree with TRBD1. J gave up 3 bases and V 5 bases, and 6 bases lay outside the gene matches. The CDR3 loop spans 14 amino acids. The germline gives CDR1 SEHNR, CDR2 FQNEAQ (reference sequence). CDR3 nucleotides: TGTGCCAGCAGCGCGGGGACAGCGGACACTGAAGCTTTCTTT. This codes for CASSAGTADTEAFF.

CDR3 in amino acids: CASSPLFRDSSLAKNIQYF. The DNA of the CDR3 is TGTGCCAGTAGTCCTTTATTCCGGGACAGTTCTCTAGCCAAAAACATTCAGTACTTC. The chain recombines TRBV19 with TRBJ2-4, with 7 bases identical to TRBD1. The CDR3 is made up of 19 amino acids. Trimming took 5 bases from V and 0 from J; bases not matched to a gene: 16. From germline, CDR1 is LNHDA and CDR2 SQIVND (reference sequence).

As concerns this clone: One end of the junction does not line up with germline, which may come from a read error. The gene calls are TRBV5-1 and TRBJ1-1, with 9 bases identical to TRBD1. Per germline, CDR1 SGHRS and CDR2 YFSETQ. The CDR3 sequence is 15 residues long. CDR3 sequence reads: CVSSPPGQGRTEAFF. The CDR3, as DNA: TGCGTCAGCAGCCCGCCGGGACAGGGTCGCACTGAAGCTTTCTTT.

The chain links TRBV7-6 to TRBJ2-7, with 11 bases identical to TRBD2. The V segment lost 4 bases and the J segment 4 bases; nucleotides outside the gene matches: 15. CDR1 is SGHVS and CDR2 is FNYEAQ in the germline V gene. The CDR3 contains 18 residues. The CDR3 spells CASSSGGAGTSGAYEQYF. The CDR3 bases are TGTGCCAGCAGCTCAGGGGGCGCCGGGACTAGCGGAGCATACGAGCAGTACTTC.

This chain links TRBV5-4 with TRBJ2-6; 10 bases match TRBD1. The CDR3 loop spans 19 amino acids. CDR1 and CDR2 from the germline V gene are SGHNT and YYREEE (reference sequence). J was trimmed by 0 bases and V by 0 bases; bases with no gene match: 6. The CDR3: CASSLGQGAPSSGANVLTF. CDR3 DNA sequence: TGTGCCAGCAGCTTGGGACAGGGGGCGCCGAGCTCTGGGGCCAACGTCCTGACTTTC.

The CDR3 protein is CASSTGLAVEQYF. The CDR3 DNA reads TGCGCCAGCAGCACGGGACTAGCGGTGGAACAGTACTTC. This rearrangement joins TRBV5-1 to TRBJ2-7, with 11 bases matching TRBD2. There are 13 residues in the CDR3. V lost 4 bases and J lost 10; bases outside the gene matches: 7. From germline, CDR1 is SGHRS and CDR2 YFSETQ. The variable domain in full, with the rest retrieved from reference TRBV5-1 and TRBJ2-7, is KAGVTQTPRYLIKTRGQQVTLSCSPISGHRSVSWYQQTPGQGLQFLFEYFSETQRNKGNFPGRFSGRQFSNSRSEMNVSTLELGDSALYLCASSTGLAVEQYFGPGTRLTVT.

The genes are TRBV19 and TRBJ1-3; 9 bases agree with TRBD1. V shed 6 bases, J shed 2 bases, and the junction held 8 bases outside the gene matches. Germline V gene sequence: CDR1 LNHDA, CDR2 SQIVND (reference sequence). The CDR3 covers 16 residues. Here the CDR3 DNA reads TGTGCCAGTAGGTACGGGACAGGGATGACTGGAAACACCATATATTTT. This sequence encodes CASRYGTGMTGNTIYF.

V and J are TRBV29-1 and TRBJ2-2; D is uncertain. The germline V and J ends were trimmed by 7 bases and 1 base, with 10 bases remaining between them. Germline V gives CDR1 SQVTM, CDR2 ANQGSEA. The CDR3 is 13 amino acids. The CDR3 DNA reads TGCAGCGCCAGAGCCTTGAACACCGGGGAGCTGTTTTTT. Encoded protein: CSARALNTGELFF.

The chain joins TRBV6-5 to TRBJ2-5; no clear D. V lost 8 bases and J 2 bases, leaving 9 bases between the germline ends. This CDR3 comprises 12 residues. Germline-derived CDR1 and CDR2 are MNHEY and SVGAGI. In DNA, the CDR3 is TGTGCCAGCTTAGGGCTTCAAGAGACCCAGTACTTC. Its protein is CASLGLQETQYF.

For the CDR3, the DNA is TGTGCCAGCAGGGAGAACAATGAGCAGTTCTTC. This codes for CASRENNEQFF. The chain has TRBV7-3 and TRBJ2-1, with D unclear. The CDR3 is 11 amino acids. Germline V gene sequence: CDR1 SGHTA, CDR2 FQGTGA. The V and J ends lost 6 bases and 5 bases respectively, with 5 bases between them.

The rearrangement uses TRBV9 and TRBJ1-2; perhaps TRBD1 as D (5 bases). With 5 bases removed from V and 7 bases from J, the gap between germline ends came to 21 bases. This CDR3 region has 15 residues. CDR1 and CDR2 (germline): SGDLS, YYNGEE. The CDR3 is CASSPESQGPAGYTF. CDR3 DNA sequence: TGTGCCAGCAGTCCGGAGAGCCAGGGACCCGCTGGCTACACCTTC. The full variable domain, in which reference TRBV9 and TRBJ1-2 provide the parts outside the CDR3, is DSGVTQTPKHLITATGQRVTLRCSPRSGDLSVYWYQQSLDQGLQFLIQYYNGEERAKGNILERFSAQQFPDLHSELNLSSLELGDSALYFCASSPESQGPAGYTFGSGTRLTVV.

The V gene is TRBV28, the J gene TRBJ1-1; D unresolved. The CDR3 consists of 13 residues. Per the germline V gene, CDR1 is MDHEN and CDR2 is SYDVKM. V gave up 7 bases and J gave up 5 bases, with 14 bases separating them. DNA for the CDR3: TGTGCCAGCAAAGGGCGAGGGTGGACTGAAGCTTTCTTT. Residues: CASKGRGWTEAFF.

V usage is TRBV12-5 and J usage is TRBJ2-1, with 7 bases lining up with TRBD1. CDR3 size: 18 residues. The V segment lost 1 base and the J segment 4 bases; nucleotides outside the gene matches: 13. The V gene's germline CDR1 is LGHNT and CDR2 FRNRAP. The CDR3 is CASGLERQGQHVYNEQFF. For the CDR3, the DNA is TGTGCTAGTGGTTTGGAGCGACAGGGACAGCATGTGTACAATGAGCAGTTCTTC.

This rearrangement joins TRBV10-3 to TRBJ2-3; 11 bases line up with TRBD2. CDR1 is ENHRY and CDR2 is SYGVKD in the germline V gene. V trimming: 6 bases; J trimming: 1 base; junction bases outside the gene matches: 3. This CDR3 comprises 15 residues. CDR3 amino acids: CAISLLAGGTDTQYF. The CDR3 DNA reads TGTGCCATCAGCCTACTAGCGGGAGGCACAGATACGCAGTATTTT.

The V gene is TRBV2, the J gene TRBJ1-6; 11 bases map to TRBD1. Germline values: CDR1 SNHLY, CDR2 FYNNEI. Losses at the gene ends were 5 bases for V and 10 bases for J; bases not matched to a gene: 4. CDR3 length: 14 amino acids. The CDR3 reads CASSWTGGESPLHF. The DNA for the CDR3 is TGTGCCAGCAGTTGGACAGGGGGCGAGTCACCCCTCCACTTT.

Points on this clone: One end of the junction varies from germline; a read error may be responsible. The gene calls are TRBV10-3 and TRBJ1-4; D remains ambiguous. CDR1 and CDR2 (germline): ENHRY, SYGVKD. The CDR3 is made up of 15 amino acids. CDR3 coding DNA: TGTGCCATCAGTGAGTCGAGAGCAACGAATGAAAAACTGTTTTTT. This encodes CAISESRATNEKLFF.

This rearrangement joins TRBV7-2 to TRBJ2-7; D call uncertain. The CDR3 sequence is 12 residues long. The V end was cut by 5 bases, the J end by 2 bases, with 7 bases between. Germline V gene data show CDR1 as SGHTA and CDR2 as FQGNSA. CDR3 coding DNA: TGTGCCAGCAGCCTTCCGGCCTACGAGCAGTACTTC. Encoded protein: CASSLPAYEQYF. Supplemented by reference TRBV7-2 and TRBJ2-7, the full variable domain reads GAGVSQSPSNKVTEKGKDVELRCDPISGHTALYWYRQSLGQGLEFLIYFQGNSAPDKSGLPSDRFSAERTGGSVSTLTIQRTQQEDSAVYLCASSLPAYEQYFGPGTRLTVT.